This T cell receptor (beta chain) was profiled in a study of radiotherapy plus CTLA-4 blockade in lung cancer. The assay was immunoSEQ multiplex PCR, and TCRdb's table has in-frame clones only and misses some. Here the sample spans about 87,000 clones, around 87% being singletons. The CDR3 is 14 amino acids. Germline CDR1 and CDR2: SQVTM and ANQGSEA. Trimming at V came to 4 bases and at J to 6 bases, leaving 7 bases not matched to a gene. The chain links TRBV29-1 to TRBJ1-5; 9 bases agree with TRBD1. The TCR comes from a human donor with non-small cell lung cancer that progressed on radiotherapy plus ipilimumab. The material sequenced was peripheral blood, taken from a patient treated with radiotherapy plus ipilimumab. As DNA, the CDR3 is TGCAGCGTTGGGACCGGGACAGGGTCTCAGCCCCAGCATTTT. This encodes CSVGTGTGSQPQHF. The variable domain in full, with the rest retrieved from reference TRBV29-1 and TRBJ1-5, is SAVISQKPSRDICQRGTSLTIQCQVDSQVTMMFWYRQQPGQSLTLIATANQGSEATYESGFVIDKFPISRPNLTFSTLTVSNMSPEDSSIYLCSVGTGTGSQPQHFGDGTRLSIL.